These 6 T cell receptor beta chains came from one sample sequenced in a study of CD8 T cells in ankylosing spondylitis. From the 5' RACE reads, TCRdb called clonotypes with MiXCR, one entry per CDR3 protein. The repertoire holds more than 400,000 distinct CDR3 sequences, with about 5.7% as singletons. The study's findings and limits: Made up of eight highly homologous variants, a TCR beta motif appeared characteristic of ankylosing spondylitis blood.

Their cognate antigens are unknown. The sequenced sample consisted of blood, either unsorted or a sorted T cell fraction (not recorded which). These TCRs come from a male donor with ankylosing spondylitis.

This clonotype was found many times. V usage is TRBV27 and J usage is TRBJ2-7; D is undetermined. The CDR3 is made up of 13 amino acids. V lost 0 bases and J lost 2, with 5 bases in between. CDR1 and CDR2 (germline): MNHEY, SMNVEV (reference sequence). The CDR3 DNA reads as TGTGCCAGCAGTTTATCTGGGCCCTACGAGCAGTACTTC. The encoded protein is CASSLSGPYEQYF.

There are a few counts of this clonotype. The rearrangement joins TRBV7-9 to TRBJ2-5; no reliable D call. Germline-derived CDR1 and CDR2 are SEHNR and FQNEAQ (reference sequence). This CDR3 region has 12 residues. V lost 5 bases and J 5 bases, leaving 9 bases between the germline ends. DNA for the CDR3: TGTGCCAGCAGCCGAAGGCCGGAGACCCAGTACTTC. It yields the protein CASSRRPETQYF.

There are many counts of this clonotype. This chain links TRBV2 with TRBJ1-1; TRBD1 is a possible D gene (5 bases). Germline values: CDR1 SNHLY, CDR2 FYNNEI. V was pared by 6 bases and J by 1 base, with 9 bases between. The CDR3 has 13 residues. CDR3 sequence: CASRADRNTEAFF. DNA of the CDR3: TGTGCCAGCAGGGCCGACAGGAACACTGAAGCTTTCTTT.

This clonotype was recorded at least ten times. The rearrangement joins TRBV28 to TRBJ2-1, with a possible D match to TRBD2 (5 bases). This CDR3 has 18 residues. CDR1 and CDR2 (germline): MDHEN, SYDVKM. The V end was cut by 2 bases, the J end by 0 bases, with 17 bases between. The CDR3 is CASSLRFKDLSSYNEQFF. CDR3 sequence (DNA): TGTGCCAGCAGTTTAAGGTTTAAGGACTTAAGCTCCTACAATGAGCAGTTCTTC. Full variable domain (outside the CDR3, taken from reference TRBV28 and TRBJ2-1): DVKVTQSSRYLVKRTGEKVFLECVQDMDHENMFWYRQDPGLGLRLIYFSYDVKMKEKGDIPEGYSVSREKKERFSLILESASTNQTSMYLCASSLRFKDLSSYNEQFFGPGTRLTVL.

This clonotype was seen many times. This chain links TRBV7-2 with TRBJ2-3; TRBD2 is a possible D gene (6 bases). The germline CDR1 and CDR2 sequences are SGHTA and FQGNSA. With 5 bases removed from V and 0 bases from J, the gap between germline ends came to 18 bases. The CDR3 contains 17 residues. CDR3 residues: CASSHDIPGLSTDTQYF. CDR3 sequence (DNA): TGTGCCAGCAGCCACGACATTCCGGGACTTAGCACAGATACGCAGTATTTT.

This clonotype has ten or more counts. The chain joins TRBV27 to TRBJ2-1; D unresolved. V was cut by 4 bases and J by 8 bases, with 6 bases left in between. CDR3 length: 11 residues. Germline assignment: CDR1 MNHEY and CDR2 SMNVEV (reference sequence). The CDR3 loop reads CASSSRHEQFF. The CDR3 coding sequence is TGTGCCAGCAGTTCGAGGCATGAGCAGTTCTTC.